The 30 T cell receptor beta chains given below trace back to one sample, sequenced in a study of PD-L1 blockade in urothelial cancer. TCRdb keeps only in-frame clones here, not all; method: immunoSEQ multiplex PCR. The profile covers some 47,000 clones, with roughly four fifths appearing a single time and 3% to 3.5% taken by the ten largest. The sequenced sample was PBMCs, obtained around atezolizumab (anti-PD-L1) treatment. Receptor source: a man between 65 and 80 years old with urothelial cancer.

V usage is TRBV7-3 and J usage is TRBJ2-1, with D possibly being TRBD2 (6 bases). The V end was cut by 4 bases, the J end by 8 bases, with 18 bases between. The CDR3 consists of 15 residues. Germline-derived CDR1 and CDR2 are SGHTA and FQGTGA. The CDR3 DNA follows: TGTGCCAGCAGCTCCTCCCCGGGGGAGTTCGATGAGCAGTTCTTC. The encoded protein is CASSSSPGEFDEQFF.

The chain recombines TRBV25-1 with TRBJ2-1, with D maybe TRBD2 (6 bases). The CDR3 is 16 amino acids. V lost 6 bases and J 1 base, leaving 16 bases between the germline ends. The germline V gene has CDR1 MGHDK and CDR2 SYGVNS. In DNA, the CDR3 is TGTGCCAGCAGCCTAATTCGGGCGGGGTCCTACAATGAGCAGTTCTTC. Its translation: CASSLIRAGSYNEQFF.

The chain uses TRBV19 and TRBJ2-5; TRBD1 aligns across 8 bases. Germline V CDR1 and CDR2: LNHDA, SQIVND (reference sequence). V lost 11 bases and J lost 5; bases outside the gene matches: 7. The CDR3 has 12 amino acids. The CDR3 loop reads CASRGQAETQYF. CDR3 bases: TGTGCCTCCAGGGGACAGGCCGAGACCCAGTACTTC. Full variable domain (rest looked up from reference TRBV19 and TRBJ2-5): DGGITQSPKYLFRKEGQNVTLSCEQNLNHDAMYWYRQDPGQGLRLIYYSQIVNDFQKGDIAEGYSVSREKKESFPLTVTSAQKNPTAFYLCASRGQAETQYFGPGTRLLVL.

The chain has TRBV28 and TRBJ2-7; 9 positions match TRBD1. V lost 6 bases to trimming and J lost 2 bases; unmatched junction nucleotides: 11. CDR1 and CDR2 (germline): MDHEN, SYDVKM. This CDR3 spans 16 amino acids. The CDR3 protein is CASRTAMGQGAYEQYF. The CDR3 nucleotides read TGTGCCAGCAGGACCGCTATGGGACAGGGAGCCTACGAGCAGTACTTC.

This chain links TRBV4-3 with TRBJ2-7; 7 bases map to TRBD2. V shed 2 bases, J shed 4 bases, and the junction held 14 bases outside the gene matches. This CDR3 region has 17 residues. Germline CDR1 is LGHNA and CDR2 is YSLEER. CDR3 in amino acids: CASSQFGGRAGYYEQYF. CDR3 DNA: TGCGCCAGCAGCCAATTTGGGGGGAGGGCCGGCTATTACGAGCAGTACTTC.

The chain employs TRBV4-1 and TRBJ2-3; the match to TRBD2 covers 7 bases. CDR1 is MGHRA, CDR2 YSYEKL, per germline. The V and J ends lost 0 bases and 0 bases, in that order; junction bases with no gene match: 12. CDR3 size: 19 residues. CDR3 sequence reads: CASSQDRAGGLLSTDTQYF. CDR3 sequence (DNA): TGCGCCAGCAGCCAAGATCGGGCCGGGGGACTACTTAGCACAGATACGCAGTATTTT.

This rearrangement joins TRBV2 to TRBJ1-1; possibly TRBD1 for D (6 bases). The V end was cut by 3 bases, the J end by 5 bases, with 13 bases between. The CDR3 has 14 amino acids. Germline loops: CDR1 SNHLY, CDR2 FYNNEI. DNA for the CDR3: TGTGCCAGCAGTGATACGGGCCAGGGGACTGAAGCTTTCTTT. It specifies CASSDTGQGTEAFF.

V and J are TRBV28 and TRBJ1-3; D uncertain. V was cut by 5 bases and J by 1 base, with 9 bases left in between. The CDR3 has 14 amino acids. Germline V CDR1 and CDR2: MDHEN, SYDVKM. The CDR3 is CASSKSGSGNTIYF. For the CDR3, the DNA is TGTGCCAGCAGTAAGTCAGGATCTGGAAACACCATATATTTT.

The chain joins TRBV5-1 to TRBJ2-2; TRBD2 might be the D (5 bases). CDR1 and CDR2 (germline): SGHRS, YFSETQ. The CDR3 is 15 amino acids. V lost 0 bases and J 4 bases, leaving 10 bases between the germline ends. Here the CDR3 DNA reads TGCGCCAGCAGCTTGGCCCGAGCGGTCACCGGGGAGCTGTTTTTT. This gives the protein CASSLARAVTGELFF.

The CDR3 is CASSIASGYEQYF. CDR3 nucleotides: TGTGCCAGTAGTATAGCTTCAGGCTACGAGCAGTACTTC. V usage is TRBV19 and J usage is TRBJ2-7; D ambiguous. Germline V gene sequence: CDR1 LNHDA, CDR2 SQIVND (reference sequence). The CDR3 length is 13 residues. Trimming took 1 base from V and 3 from J, leaving 7 bases between them. Full variable domain (remainder filled in from reference TRBV19 and TRBJ2-7): DGGITQSPKYLFRKEGQNVTLSCEQNLNHDAMYWYRQDPGQGLRLIYYSQIVNDFQKGDIAEGYSVSREKKESFPLTVTSAQKNPTAFYLCASSIASGYEQYFGPGTRLTVT.

The chain couples TRBV7-9 to TRBJ2-7, with TRBD1 identical over 8 bases. The CDR3 loop spans 13 amino acids. From germline, CDR1 is SEHNR and CDR2 FQNEAQ (reference sequence). Trimming cost V 5 bases and J 5 bases; bases outside gene matches: 5. CDR3 nucleotide sequence: TGTGCCAGCAGCGCGACAGGGGTCAACGAGCAGTACTTC. This translates into CASSATGVNEQYF.

The genes are TRBV5-6 and TRBJ2-5; 9 bases line up with TRBD1. Germline trimming cut 4 bases from V and 5 bases from J; bases unmatched to any gene: 9. From germline, CDR1 is SGHDT and CDR2 YYEEEE. The CDR3 consists of 15 residues. The CDR3 reads CASSPSPTGGETQYF. The CDR3, as DNA: TGTGCCAGCAGCCCAAGCCCGACAGGGGGGGAGACCCAGTACTTC.

The chain carries TRBV29-1 and TRBJ1-1, with 11 bases lining up with TRBD1. The germline V gene has CDR1 SQVTM and CDR2 ANQGSEA. V dropped 2 bases and J dropped 11; count of bases not matched to a gene: 7. There are 13 residues in the CDR3. The CDR3 region is CSVELDRGRRAFF. CDR3 DNA sequence: TGCAGCGTTGAATTGGACAGGGGGCGCAGGGCTTTCTTT.

This chain links TRBV19 with TRBJ2-3; D is undetermined. The V and J ends lost 4 bases and 1 base respectively, with 9 bases between them. This CDR3 is 14 amino acids long. Per the germline V gene, CDR1 is LNHDA and CDR2 is SQIVND (reference sequence). CDR3 amino acids: CASSTTPGTDTQYF. The CDR3 coding sequence is TGTGCCAGTAGTACCACCCCAGGCACAGATACGCAGTATTTT.

The table lists this clone with many counts. The chain carries TRBV4-1 and TRBJ2-5; no reliable D call. This CDR3 has 15 residues. Germline CDR1 and CDR2: MGHRA and YSYEKL. V was trimmed by 4 bases and J by 1 base, leaving 13 bases between them. CDR3 region: CASSRKMSVQETQYF. The CDR3 nucleotides read TGCGCCAGCAGCCGCAAGATGAGTGTCCAAGAGACCCAGTACTTC.

The rearrangement links TRBV5-5 to TRBJ1-1; tentative D call: TRBD1 (5 bases). Germline V CDR1 and CDR2: SGHKS, YYEKEE (reference sequence). The CDR3 runs to 15 residues. V lost 0 bases, J lost 11 bases, and 20 bases lay in between. The CDR3 sequence: CASSLGAGPDAGAFF. The CDR3 nucleotides read TGTGCCAGCAGCTTGGGGGCAGGGCCGGATGCGGGGGCTTTCTTT.

V usage is TRBV9 and J usage is TRBJ2-7, with D perhaps TRBD1 (7 bases). Looked up from germline, CDR1 is SGDLS and CDR2 is YYNGEE. The V end lost 4 bases, the J end lost 1 base, and 12 bases lay between the germline ends. The CDR3 totals 14 residues. CDR3 in amino acids: CASSPRGESYEQYF. In DNA, the CDR3 is TGTGCCAGCAGCCCCAGGGGGGAATCCTACGAGCAGTACTTC.

This chain uses TRBV5-4 with TRBJ2-5; D unclear. The germline gives CDR1 SGHNT, CDR2 YYREEE (reference sequence). The V and J ends lost 0 bases and 1 base respectively, with 4 bases between them. The CDR3 totals 13 residues. The CDR3 loop is CASSLGAQETQYF. In DNA form, the CDR3 reads TGTGCCAGCAGCTTGGGGGCCCAAGAGACCCAGTACTTC.

This clone was recorded a few times. V usage is TRBV25-1 and J usage is TRBJ2-2; D perhaps matches TRBD1 (6 bases). CDR1 MGHDK and CDR2 SYGVNS come from the germline V gene. CDR3 length equals 15 residues. The V end was cut by 10 bases, the J end by 3 bases, with 18 bases between. This CDR3 reads CAIPTGNSYTGELFF. The CDR3 DNA follows: TGTGCCATCCCGACAGGAAATTCTTACACCGGGGAGCTGTTTTTT.

In this sample, this clone turned up once. This rearrangement joins TRBV7-9 to TRBJ2-4, with 9 nucleotides matching TRBD1. The CDR3 runs to 15 residues. V shed 2 bases and J 9 bases; nucleotides not matched to a gene: 8. CDR1 is SEHNR and CDR2 is FQNEAQ in the germline V gene (reference sequence). The CDR3 sequence is CASSLLGDRGFIQYF. For the CDR3, the DNA is TGTGCCAGCAGCTTACTCGGAGACAGGGGGTTCATTCAGTACTTC.

V gene TRBV7-2 combines with J gene TRBJ2-6, with D possibly TRBD1 on 6 matching bases. Trimming left V 3 bases short and J 4 bases short, with 22 bases between. This CDR3 contains 19 residues. Germline assignment: CDR1 SGHTA and CDR2 FQGNSA. The CDR3 here is CASSLRGRGHSEGANVLTF. CDR3 nucleotide sequence: TGTGCCAGCAGCTTGCGCGGCAGGGGACATTCGGAGGGGGCCAACGTCCTGACTTTC.

The V and J genes are TRBV29-1 and TRBJ1-2; D is unclear. Germline V gene sequence: CDR1 SQVTM, CDR2 ANQGSEA. The V end lost 7 bases, the J end lost 4 bases, and 10 bases lay between the germline ends. This CDR3 has 11 amino acids. The CDR3 DNA sequence: TGCAGCGGGAGGACGGGCTATGGCTACACCTTC. This encodes CSGRTGYGYTF.

V usage is TRBV7-9 and J usage is TRBJ2-1, with 7 bases aligning to TRBD2. V lost 8 bases and J lost 7; bases outside the gene matches: 8. The CDR3 is 13 amino acids. Germline CDR1 reads SEHNR; CDR2 reads FQNEAQ (reference sequence). DNA of the CDR3: TGTGCCAGCCTCCCTGGGGGGGGGAATGAGCAGTTCTTC. Protein: CASLPGGGNEQFF. Looking up the rest from reference TRBV7-9 and TRBJ2-1 gives the full variable domain: DTGVSQNPRHKITKRGQNVTFRCDPISEHNRLYWYRQTLGQGPEFLTYFQNEAQLEKSRLLSDRFSAERPKGSFSTLEIQRTEQGDSAMYLCASLPGGGNEQFFGPGTRLTVL.

The chain employs TRBV11-3 and TRBJ2-1; 8 bases match TRBD2. Germline values: CDR1 SGHNT, CDR2 YENEEA. Unmatched junction bases numbered 10, after V lost 0 bases and J lost 9 bases. The CDR3 runs 16 residues. The CDR3 protein is CASSLDLRGGRGEQFF. CDR3 in DNA: TGTGCCAGCAGCTTAGATCTGCGCGGGGGGCGGGGTGAGCAGTTCTTC.

V is TRBV4-3 and J is TRBJ2-7; 8 positions agree with TRBD1. This CDR3 has 14 residues. Germline CDR1 LGHNA, CDR2 YSLEER. V was pared by 2 bases and J by 4 bases, with 4 bases of the junction left unmatched. CDR3 amino acids: CASSQTTGEYEQYF. DNA for the CDR3: TGCGCCAGCAGCCAAACGACAGGGGAGTACGAGCAGTACTTC.

The chain employs TRBV20-1 and TRBJ1-2; D may be TRBD1 (5 bases). The CDR3 has 11 amino acids. Looked up from germline, CDR1 is DFQATT and CDR2 is SNEGSKA (reference sequence). V lost 0 bases and J lost 7, with 6 bases in between. The CDR3 protein is CSARDQGGYTF. The DNA of the CDR3 is TGCAGTGCTAGAGATCAGGGTGGCTACACCTTC.

This clone was counted a single time. The chain is built from TRBV30 and TRBJ1-2; D is perhaps TRBD1 (5 bases). V lost 3 bases and J 9 bases, leaving 17 bases between the germline ends. Per the germline V gene, CDR1 is GTSNPN and CDR2 is SVGIG (reference sequence). The CDR3 runs 13 residues. The CDR3: CAWSLTTEWSYTF. Here the CDR3 DNA reads TGTGCCTGGAGCCTCACGACAGAATGGAGCTACACCTTC.

The V call is TRBV5-1, the J call TRBJ2-5; TRBD2 agrees at 7 bases. Germline V gene sequence: CDR1 SGHRS, CDR2 YFSETQ. The CDR3 totals 15 residues. V lost 6 bases, J lost 4 bases, and 12 bases stayed unmatched. CDR3 loop: CASTPGGSDGETQYF. DNA for the CDR3: TGCGCCAGCACCCCTGGCGGGAGCGATGGAGAGACCCAGTACTTC.

The rearrangement uses TRBV10-3 and TRBJ2-3, with D maybe TRBD2 (5 bases). CDR1 is ENHRY, CDR2 SYGVKD, per germline. The CDR3 runs 14 residues. V dropped 0 bases and J dropped 3 bases, with 7 bases sitting between them. The CDR3 reads CAISESAGTDTQYF. CDR3 coding DNA: TGTGCCATCAGTGAGTCTGCGGGTACAGATACGCAGTATTTT.

The genes are TRBV10-3 and TRBJ1-1; 7 positions agree with TRBD1. V dropped 0 bases and J dropped 2; count of bases not matched to a gene: 3. This CDR3 has 15 residues. Germline V gene data show CDR1 as ENHRY and CDR2 as SYGVKD. The CDR3 loop reads CAISESRGGNTEAFF. The CDR3 nucleotides read TGTGCCATCAGTGAGTCAAGAGGGGGCAACACTGAAGCTTTCTTT.